This T cell receptor (beta chain) originates from a study of identifying expanded T cells in peripheral blood. Sequencing was performed with immunoSEQ multiplex PCR; in TCRdb, only in-frame clones are kept and a portion is missing. This table holds tens of thousands of clones, 84% found once. During the collection period, no donor immune events like infections were recorded. Note on this clone: Its antigen remains unidentified.

Study-level points and caveats: Clone count variance between roughly 2-week samples rose with total template count. Differentially abundant clones: about 1.3 between replicates, about 16 at about two weeks, 19 to 20 at four.

The sequence was collected from a person aged 18 to 75 in good health. Sequencing used blood.

In nucleotides, the CDR3 is TGTGCCAGCTCACCATTCGGACAGGGAACAGATACGCAGTATTTT. It is translated as CASSPFGQGTDTQYF. This chain joins TRBV18 and TRBJ2-3, with 8 bases lining up with TRBD1. The CDR3 is 15 amino acids. V shed 2 bases and J 3 bases; nucleotides not matched to a gene: 4. Germline-derived CDR1 and CDR2 are KGHSH and LQKENI.